One sample yielded the 7 T cell receptor beta chains listed below, sequenced in a study of T cell responses to AZD1222 COVID-19 vaccine. Sequencing was performed with immunoSEQ multiplex PCR; in TCRdb, only in-frame clones are kept and a portion is missing. The sample carries around 58,000 clones, around 84% recorded once. Here the sequenced sample was peripheral blood, taken on day 0 of AZD1222 vaccination. The receptors were gathered from an adult in good health.

This clone was counted a single time. This chain links TRBV4-1 with TRBJ2-7, with D perhaps matching TRBD1 (5 bases). The CDR3 length is 15 residues. Trimming pared 0 bases from V and 6 bases from J, leaving 15 bases between. Germline values: CDR1 MGHRA, CDR2 YSYEKL. The CDR3 sequence is CASSQDLGLRGEQYF. CDR3 nucleotide sequence: TGCGCCAGCAGCCAAGATCTTGGTCTTAGGGGCGAGCAGTACTTC.

The chain links TRBV20-1 to TRBJ1-2, with no clear D. This CDR3 region has 15 residues. Trimming stripped 3 bases from V and 0 bases from J, with 14 bases between. The germline gives CDR1 DFQATT, CDR2 SNEGSKA (reference sequence). The CDR3 protein is CSASMSGVANYGYTF. CDR3 DNA: TGCAGTGCTAGTATGTCAGGCGTAGCTAACTATGGCTACACCTTC.

This chain uses TRBV6-6 with TRBJ2-5, with a possible D match to TRBD1 (6 bases). Germline V gives CDR1 MNHNY, CDR2 SVGAGI (reference sequence). This CDR3 spans 12 amino acids. V lost 5 bases and J lost 4, with 8 bases in between. Written as DNA, the CDR3 is TGTGCCAGCAGTGCCAGGGGAGAGACCCAGTACTTC. Translating it yields CASSARGETQYF.

The chain combines TRBV27 with TRBJ1-1; a possible D gene is TRBD1 (5 bases). V was clipped by 2 bases and J by 2 bases, with 9 bases between them. This CDR3 has 14 amino acids. Germline CDR1 MNHEY, CDR2 SMNVEV (reference sequence). DNA for the CDR3: TGTGCCAGCAGTTTAAGGGGATATAACACTGAAGCTTTCTTT. Translation gives CASSLRGYNTEAFF.

This clone has just a few counts. The chain is built from TRBV5-1 and TRBJ2-7; D perhaps matches TRBD2 (6 bases). From germline, CDR1 is SGHRS and CDR2 YFSETQ. The CDR3 contains 14 residues. V shed 6 bases and J shed 5 bases, with 18 bases lying between them. CDR3 sequence: CASNYFSGVDEQYF. CDR3 DNA sequence: TGCGCCAGCAACTATTTCTCGGGGGTGGACGAGCAGTACTTC.

This chain connects TRBV2 to TRBJ1-2; D gene uncertain. Germline-derived CDR1 and CDR2 are SNHLY and FYNNEI. Trimming stripped 2 bases from V and 5 bases from J, with 6 bases between. The CDR3 totals 12 residues. The CDR3 nucleotides are TGTGCCAGCAGTGAAAATAGTTATGGCTACACCTTC. Amino acid sequence: CASSENSYGYTF.

V usage is TRBV3-1 (or the pseudogene TRBV3-2) and J usage is TRBJ1-3; the D gene is possibly TRBD1 (6 bases). This CDR3 contains 15 residues. Germline CDR1 and CDR2: LGHDT and YNNKEL (reference sequence). V gave up 1 base and J gave up 3 bases, with 10 bases separating them. The CDR3 nucleotides are TGTGCCAGCAGCCAAGGGGGGGCTGGTGGAAACACCATATATTTT. Protein sequence: CASSQGGAGGNTIYF.